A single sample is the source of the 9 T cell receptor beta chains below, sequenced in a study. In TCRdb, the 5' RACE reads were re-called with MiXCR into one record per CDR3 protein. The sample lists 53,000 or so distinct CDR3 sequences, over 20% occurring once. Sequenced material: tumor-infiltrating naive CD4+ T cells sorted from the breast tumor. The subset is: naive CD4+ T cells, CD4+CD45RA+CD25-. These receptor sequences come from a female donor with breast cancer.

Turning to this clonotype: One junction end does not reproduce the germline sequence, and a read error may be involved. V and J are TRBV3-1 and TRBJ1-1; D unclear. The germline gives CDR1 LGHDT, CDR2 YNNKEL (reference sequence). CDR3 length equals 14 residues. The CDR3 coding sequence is TGTGCCAGCAGCCAAGGGCGGGGAGGAGCTGAAGCTTGCTTT. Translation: CASSQGRGGAEACF.

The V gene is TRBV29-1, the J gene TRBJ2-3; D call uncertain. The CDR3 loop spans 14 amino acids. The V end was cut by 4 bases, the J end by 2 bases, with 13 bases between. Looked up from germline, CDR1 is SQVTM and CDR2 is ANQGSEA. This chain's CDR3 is CSVVGYTITDTQYF. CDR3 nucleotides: TGCAGCGTTGTTGGGTACACCATCACAGATACGCAGTATTTT.

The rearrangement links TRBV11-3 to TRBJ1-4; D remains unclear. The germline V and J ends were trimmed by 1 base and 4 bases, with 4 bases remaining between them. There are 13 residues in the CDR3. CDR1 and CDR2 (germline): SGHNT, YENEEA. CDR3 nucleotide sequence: TGTGCCAGCAGCTTAGGAGTTAATGAAAAACTGTTTTTT. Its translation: CASSLGVNEKLFF.

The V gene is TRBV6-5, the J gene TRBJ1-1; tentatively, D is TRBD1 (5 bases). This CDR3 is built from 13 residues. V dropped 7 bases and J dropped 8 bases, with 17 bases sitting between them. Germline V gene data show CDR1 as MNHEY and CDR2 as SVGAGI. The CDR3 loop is CASTKGRVEEAFF. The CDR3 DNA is TGTGCCAGCACCAAAGGCAGGGTGGAGGAAGCTTTCTTT.

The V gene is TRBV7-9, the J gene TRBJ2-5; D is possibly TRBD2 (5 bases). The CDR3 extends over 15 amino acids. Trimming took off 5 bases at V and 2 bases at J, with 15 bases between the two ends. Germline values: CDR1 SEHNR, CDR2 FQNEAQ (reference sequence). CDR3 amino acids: CASSPQGLLQETQYF. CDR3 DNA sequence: TGTGCCAGCAGCCCCCAAGGACTCCTACAAGAGACCCAGTACTTC.

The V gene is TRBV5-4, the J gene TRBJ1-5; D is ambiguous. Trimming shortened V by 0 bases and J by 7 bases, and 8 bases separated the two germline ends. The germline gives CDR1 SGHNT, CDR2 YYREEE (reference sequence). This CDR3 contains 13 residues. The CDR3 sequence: CASSLDFGQPQHF. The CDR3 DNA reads TGTGCCAGCAGCTTGGACTTTGGGCAGCCCCAGCATTTT. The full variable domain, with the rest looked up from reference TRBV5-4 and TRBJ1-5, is ETGVTQSPTHLIKTRGQQVTLRCSSQSGHNTVSWYQQALGQGPQFIFQYYREEENGRGNFPPRFSGLQFPNYSSELNVNALELDDSALYLCASSLDFGQPQHFGDGTRLSIL.

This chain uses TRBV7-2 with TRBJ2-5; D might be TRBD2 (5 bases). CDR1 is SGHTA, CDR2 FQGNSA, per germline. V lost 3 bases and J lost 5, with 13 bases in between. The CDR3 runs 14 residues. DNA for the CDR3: TGTGCCAGCAGCTTGCTAGGAGGTGGGGAGACCCAGTACTTC. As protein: CASSLLGGGETQYF.

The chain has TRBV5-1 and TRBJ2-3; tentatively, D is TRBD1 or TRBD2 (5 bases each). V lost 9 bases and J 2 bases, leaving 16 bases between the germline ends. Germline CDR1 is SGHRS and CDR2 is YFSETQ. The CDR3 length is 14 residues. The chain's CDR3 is CATQPGTATDTQYF. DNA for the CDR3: TGCGCCACCCAACCCGGGACGGCCACAGATACGCAGTATTTT. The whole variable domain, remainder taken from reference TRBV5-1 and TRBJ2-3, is KAGVTQTPRYLIKTRGQQVTLSCSPISGHRSVSWYQQTPGQGLQFLFEYFSETQRNKGNFPGRFSGRQFSNSRSEMNVSTLELGDSALYLCATQPGTATDTQYFGPGTRLTVL.

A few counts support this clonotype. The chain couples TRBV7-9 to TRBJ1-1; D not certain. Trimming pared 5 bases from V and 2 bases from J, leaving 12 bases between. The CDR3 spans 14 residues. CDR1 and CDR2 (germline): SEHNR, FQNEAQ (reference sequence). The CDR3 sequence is CASSPRSGNTEAFF. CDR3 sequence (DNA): TGTGCCAGCAGCCCTCGGTCGGGAAACACTGAAGCTTTCTTT.